A selection of T cell receptor beta chains follows, all from one sample in a study of T cell responses to AZD1222 COVID-19 vaccine. The assay was immunoSEQ multiplex PCR, and TCRdb's table has in-frame clones only and misses some. This sample has approximately 110,000 clones; 92% occur once, and the top ten carry around 8%. Sequenced material: peripheral blood, taken 28 days after the second AZD1222 dose. The source of these receptors is an adult who received the AZD1222 COVID-19 vaccine. The CDR3 runs from the conserved cysteine through the conserved F or W. A D gene is named only where the DNA matches it firmly. Size tells how often a clone was seen (once, few, many) or the class of an expanded clone, and some rows leave it out.

v_gene	abundance	j_gene	d_gene	CDR3aa	CDR3nt
TRBV27	NA	TRBJ2-1	NA	CASRPPPGPKKANEQFF	TGTGCCAGCAGACCCCCCCCCGGGCCGAAAAAGGCTAATGAGCAGTTCTTC
TRBV28	NA	TRBJ1-6	NA	CASSGGIPLHF	TGTGCCAGCAGTGGTGGTATACCCCTCCACTTT
TRBV28	NA	TRBJ1-1	NA	CASSLSSGRSTEAFF	TGTGCCAGCAGTTTATCGTCAGGTCGGAGCACTGAAGCTTTCTTT
TRBV18	NA	TRBJ2-2	TRBD1	CASSPPFDRGNTGELFF	TGTGCCAGCTCACCACCATTTGACAGGGGGAACACCGGGGAGCTGTTTTTT
TRBV18	NA	TRBJ2-5	NA	CASSPLQLTSWETQYF	TGTGCCAGCTCACCACTACAATTGACTAGTTGGGAGACCCAGTACTTC
TRBV6-1	NA	TRBJ2-6	TRBD1	CASSEAQGAGGANVLTF	TGTGCCAGCAGTGAAGCCCAGGGGGCGGGTGGGGCCAACGTCCTGACTTTC
TRBV14	once	TRBJ2-2	NA	CASSLSEANTGELFF	TGTGCCAGCAGCCTTAGCGAAGCGAACACCGGGGAGCTGTTTTTT
TRBV7-2	NA	TRBJ2-7	TRBD1	CASSAAPGQGAYEQYF	TGTGCCAGCAGCGCGGCCCCGGGACAGGGGGCATACGAGCAGTACTTC
TRBV19	NA	TRBJ1-1	NA	CASSGLLLEAFF	TGTGCCAGCTCCGGGCTACTTCTTGAAGCTTTCTTT
TRBV5-1	NA	TRBJ2-7	NA	CASSLLRGGHEQYF	TGCGCCAGCAGCCTTCTTAGGGGCGGGCACGAGCAGTACTTC
TRBV6-4	NA	TRBJ2-7	NA	CASSDHPGSSEQYF	TGTGCCAGCAGTGACCACCCAGGGAGCAGCGAGCAGTACTTC
TRBV7-7	once	TRBJ2-1	NA	CASSPGGTTYNEQFF	TGTGCTAGCAGCCCCGGCGGGACCACCTACAATGAGCAGTTCTTC
TRBV27	NA	TRBJ2-1	TRBD2	CASSPTSGADYNEQFF	TGTGCCAGCAGTCCCACTAGCGGGGCTGACTACAATGAGCAGTTCTTC
TRBV10-3	NA	TRBJ2-1	NA	CAISERTAEQFF	TGTGCCATCAGTGAGAGGACCGCTGAGCAGTTCTTC
TRBV7-8	NA	TRBJ1-6	NA	CASSRRATSSYNSPLHF	TGTGCCAGCAGCCGCCGGGCCACAAGCTCCTATAATTCACCCCTCCACTTT
TRBV5-1	few	TRBJ2-5	TRBD2	CASSLGDMGLAGLVKETQYF	TGCGCCAGCAGCTTGGGGGATATGGGACTAGCGGGACTAGTGAAAGAGACCCAGTACTTC
TRBV10-2	NA	TRBJ1-4	TRBD1	CASVDRGGEKLFF	TGCGCCAGCGTTGACAGGGGTGGTGAAAAACTGTTTTTT
TRBV19	NA	TRBJ1-2	NA	CASGLQEGPNGYTF	TGTGCCAGTGGCCTACAAGAGGGCCCCAATGGCTACACCTTC
TRBV19	NA	TRBJ1-4	TRBD1	CATADRDSNEKLFF	TGTGCCACCGCCGACCGGGACAGTAATGAAAAACTGTTTTTT